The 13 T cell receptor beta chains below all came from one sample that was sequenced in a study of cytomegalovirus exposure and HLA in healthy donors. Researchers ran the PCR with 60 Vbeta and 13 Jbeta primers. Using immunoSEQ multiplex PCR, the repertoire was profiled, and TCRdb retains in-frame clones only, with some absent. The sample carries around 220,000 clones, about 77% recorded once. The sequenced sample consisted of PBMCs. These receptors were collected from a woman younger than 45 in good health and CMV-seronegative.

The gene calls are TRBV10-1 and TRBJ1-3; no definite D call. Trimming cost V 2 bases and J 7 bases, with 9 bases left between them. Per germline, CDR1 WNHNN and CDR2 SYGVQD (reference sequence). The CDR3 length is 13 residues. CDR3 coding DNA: TGCGCCAGCAGTGAGAGCAGGAGGAACACCATATATTTT. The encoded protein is CASSESRRNTIYF.

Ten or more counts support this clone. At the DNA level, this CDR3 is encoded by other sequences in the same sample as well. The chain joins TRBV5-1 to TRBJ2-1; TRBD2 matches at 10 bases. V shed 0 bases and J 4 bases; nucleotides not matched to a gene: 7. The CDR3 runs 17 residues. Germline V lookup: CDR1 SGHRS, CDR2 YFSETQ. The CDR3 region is CASSLGRAAGGYNEQFF. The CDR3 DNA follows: TGCGCCAGCAGCTTGGGTCGAGCAGCGGGAGGGTACAATGAGCAGTTCTTC.

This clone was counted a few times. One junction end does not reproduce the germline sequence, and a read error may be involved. The CDR3 DNA is TGTTCCAGCAGTCCGGCGGGGAATGGCGGCTACACCTTC. This sequence encodes CSSSPAGNGGYTF. The V and J genes are TRBV7-9 and TRBJ1-2; D gene ambiguous. This CDR3 spans 13 amino acids. Germline-derived CDR1 and CDR2 are SEHNR and FQNEAQ (reference sequence).

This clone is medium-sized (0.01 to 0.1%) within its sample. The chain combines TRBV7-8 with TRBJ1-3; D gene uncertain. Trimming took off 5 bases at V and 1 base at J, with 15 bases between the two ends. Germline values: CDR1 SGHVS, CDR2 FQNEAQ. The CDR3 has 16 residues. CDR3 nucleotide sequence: TGTGCCAGCAGCCCCCGAGGGAGGTTTTCTGGAAACACCATATATTTT. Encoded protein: CASSPRGRFSGNTIYF.

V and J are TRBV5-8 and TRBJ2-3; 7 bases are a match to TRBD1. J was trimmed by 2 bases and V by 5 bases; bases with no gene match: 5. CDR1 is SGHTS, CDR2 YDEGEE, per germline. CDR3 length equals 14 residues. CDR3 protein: CASRQGPYTDTQYF. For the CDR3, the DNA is TGTGCCAGCAGACAGGGGCCCTACACAGATACGCAGTATTTT.

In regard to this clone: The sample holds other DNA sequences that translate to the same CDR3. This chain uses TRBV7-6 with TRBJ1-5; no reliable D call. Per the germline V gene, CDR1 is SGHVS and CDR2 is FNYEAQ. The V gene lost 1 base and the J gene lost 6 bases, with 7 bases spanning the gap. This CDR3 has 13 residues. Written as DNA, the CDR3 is TGTGCCAGCAGCTTAGGTTCGGGTCAGCCCCAGCATTTT. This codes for CASSLGSGQPQHF.

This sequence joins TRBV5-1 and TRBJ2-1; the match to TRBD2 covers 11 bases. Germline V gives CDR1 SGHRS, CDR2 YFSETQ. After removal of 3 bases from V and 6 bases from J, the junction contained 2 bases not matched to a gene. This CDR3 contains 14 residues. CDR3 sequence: CASSYGTSGNEQFF. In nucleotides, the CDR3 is TGCGCCAGCAGCTACGGGACTAGCGGCAATGAGCAGTTCTTC.

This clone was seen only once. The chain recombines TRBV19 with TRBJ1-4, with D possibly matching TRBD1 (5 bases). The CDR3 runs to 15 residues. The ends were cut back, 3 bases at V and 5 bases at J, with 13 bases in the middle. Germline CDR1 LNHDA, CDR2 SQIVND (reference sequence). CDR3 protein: CASSIARGRNEKLFF. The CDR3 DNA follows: TGTGCCAGTAGTATCGCCCGGGGGAGAAATGAAAAACTGTTTTTT.

In DNA form, the CDR3 reads TGTGTCAGCAGCAAAGGGAGGGTGGGTTACGCCAAAAACATTCAGTACTTC. It encodes CVSSKGRVGYAKNIQYF. This chain uses TRBV21-1 with TRBJ2-4; the table names TRBD2, a call not compared with the DNA. TRBV21-1 is shown as a pseudogene. The CDR3 is 17 amino acids.

CDR3 region: CAWSAGGTDTQYF. Here the CDR3 DNA reads TGTGCCTGGAGCGCCGGAGGCACAGATACGCAGTATTTT. This chain uses TRBV30 with TRBJ2-3, with unresolved D. The V end lost 3 bases, the J end lost 1 base, and 8 bases lay between the germline ends. Germline CDR1 GTSNPN, CDR2 SVGIG (reference sequence). CDR3 length: 13 residues.

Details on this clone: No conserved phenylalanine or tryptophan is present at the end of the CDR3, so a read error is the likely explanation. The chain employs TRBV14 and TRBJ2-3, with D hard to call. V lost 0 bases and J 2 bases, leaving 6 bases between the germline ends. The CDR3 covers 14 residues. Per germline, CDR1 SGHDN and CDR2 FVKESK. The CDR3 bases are TGTGCCAGCAGCCAAGATATCATCACAGATACGCAGTATCTT. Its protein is CASSQDIITDTQYL.

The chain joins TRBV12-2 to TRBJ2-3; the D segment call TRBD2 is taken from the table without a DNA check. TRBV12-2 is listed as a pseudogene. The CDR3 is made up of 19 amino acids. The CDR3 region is CASRLGIGRGGASTDTQYF. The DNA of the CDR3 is TGTGCAAGTCGCTTAGGTATAGGGCGGGGGGGTGCTAGCACAGATACGCAGTATTTT.

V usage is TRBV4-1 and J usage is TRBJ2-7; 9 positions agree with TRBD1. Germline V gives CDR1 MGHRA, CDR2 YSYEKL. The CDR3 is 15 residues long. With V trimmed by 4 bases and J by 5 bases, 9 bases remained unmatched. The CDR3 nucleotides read TGCGCCAGCAGCCTTACCGGGACAGGGACCCACGAGCAGTACTTC. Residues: CASSLTGTGTHEQYF.